This T cell receptor beta chain was found in a study of T cells in Graves' hyperthyroidism and ophthalmopathy. The study, taken as a whole, reports: Appearing also in blood were most of the thyroid clonotypes expanded above 0.001.

This CDR3 has 13 amino acids. The V gene's germline CDR1 is LGHNA and CDR2 YNFKEQ. Deletions cut 2 bases from V and 5 bases from J, with 6 bases between. Criteria for exclusion of patients were uncontrolled infection, other autoimmune disease, pregnancy or lactation. Around 10 ml fresh peripheral blood yielded the PBMCs. This clonotype was counted a few times. The antigen remains undetermined. The TCR beta CDR3 regions underwent amplification using RNA transcripts as the source. Initially, a first-round RT-PCR of the TCR CDR3 employed the HTBI primer set. Each CDR3 protein gets one entry after TCRdb re-called the multiplex PCR reads with MiXCR. The table includes 450,000 to 550,000 distinct CDR3 sequences, around a quarter detected once.

The genes are TRBV4-2 and TRBJ2-2; no clear D gene. The TCR originated in a woman between 25 and 40 years old with Graves' ophthalmopathy. Sequencing input: blood. The CDR3 DNA is TGTGCCAGCAGCCAACTCACTACCGGGGAGCTGTTTTTT. Translated, it gives CASSQLTTGELFF.